This T cell receptor beta chain is drawn from a study of response to subunit inactivated influenza vaccine. Study-level results: The authors proposed limited new T cell recruitment per seasonal influenza vaccination.

Trimming took 0 bases from V and 1 from J, leaving 9 bases between them. The CDR3 has 15 residues. Germline CDR1 and CDR2: SGDLS and YYNGEE. This clonotype has a handful of counts. What it binds is not known. In TCRdb, the RT-PCR reads were re-called with MiXCR into one record per CDR3 protein. The sample consists of 550,000 to 800,000 distinct CDR3 sequences, 15% to 19% of them appearing once. The source material was PBMCs from blood, sampled 11 to 12 days after vaccination. This chain joins TRBV9 and TRBJ2-3; maybe TRBD1 (5 bases). The TCR comes from a man aged 45-60 years who received an inactivated influenza vaccine. The CDR3 DNA is TGTGCCAGCAGCGTAGACGGCAGGGGCACAGATACGCAGTATTTT. Protein: CASSVDGRGTDTQYF.